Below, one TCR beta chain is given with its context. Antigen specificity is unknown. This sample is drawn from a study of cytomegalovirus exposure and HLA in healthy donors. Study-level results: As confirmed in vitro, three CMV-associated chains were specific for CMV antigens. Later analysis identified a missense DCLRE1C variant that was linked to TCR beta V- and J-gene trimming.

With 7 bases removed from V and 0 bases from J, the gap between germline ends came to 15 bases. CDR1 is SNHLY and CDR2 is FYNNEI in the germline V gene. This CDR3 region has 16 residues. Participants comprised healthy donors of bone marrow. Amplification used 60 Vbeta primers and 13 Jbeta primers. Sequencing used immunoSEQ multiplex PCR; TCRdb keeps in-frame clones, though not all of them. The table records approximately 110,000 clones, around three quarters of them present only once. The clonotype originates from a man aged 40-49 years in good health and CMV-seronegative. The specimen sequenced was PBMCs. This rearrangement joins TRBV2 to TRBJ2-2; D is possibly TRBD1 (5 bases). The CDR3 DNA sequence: TGTGCCAGCAACCCGCATGGGGCAGCGAACACCGGGGAGCTGTTTTTT. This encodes CASNPHGAANTGELFF.